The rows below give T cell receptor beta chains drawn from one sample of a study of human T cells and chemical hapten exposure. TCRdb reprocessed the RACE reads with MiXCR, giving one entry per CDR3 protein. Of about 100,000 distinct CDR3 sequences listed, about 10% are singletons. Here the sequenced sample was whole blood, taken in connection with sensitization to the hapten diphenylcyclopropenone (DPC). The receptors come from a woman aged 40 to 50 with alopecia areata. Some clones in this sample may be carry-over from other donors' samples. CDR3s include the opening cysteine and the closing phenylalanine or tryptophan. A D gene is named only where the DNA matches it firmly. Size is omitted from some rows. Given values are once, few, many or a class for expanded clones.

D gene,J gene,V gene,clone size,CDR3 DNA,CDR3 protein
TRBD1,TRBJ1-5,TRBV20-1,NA,TGCAGTGCTGAGACAGGGTATAGCAATCAGCCCCAGCATTTT,CSAETGYSNQPQHF
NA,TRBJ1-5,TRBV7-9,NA,TGTGCCAGCAGCTTAGGGGCAGATCAGCCCCAGCATTTT,CASSLGADQPQHF
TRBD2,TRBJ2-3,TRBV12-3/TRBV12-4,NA,TGTGCCAGCAGTTTAGCGCTTTGGCTAGCGGGGGGGGCAGATACGCAGTATTTT,CASSLALWLAGGADTQYF
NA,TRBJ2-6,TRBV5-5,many,TGTGCCAGCAGCTTGACATCCGGGACGGGCTCTGGGGCCAACGTCCTGACTTTC,CASSLTSGTGSGANVLTF
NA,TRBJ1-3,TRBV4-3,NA,TGCGCCAGCAGCCAAGAAGGCGGCTCTGGAAACACCATATATTTT,CASSQEGGSGNTIYF
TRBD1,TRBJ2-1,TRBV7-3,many,TGTGCCAGCAGCCCGGACAGGGCGCCATACAATGAGCAGTTCTTC,CASSPDRAPYNEQFF
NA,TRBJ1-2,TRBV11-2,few,TGTGCCAGCAGCTTAGACCGGGTGCAGAAGAATGTGGGGACTGGCTACACCTTC,CASSLDRVQKNVGTGYTF
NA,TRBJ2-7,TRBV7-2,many,TGTGCCAGCAGCCCCACTGGGCCAGGACGGTACGAGCAGTACTTC,CASSPTGPGRYEQYF
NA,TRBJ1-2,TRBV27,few,TGTGCGAGCAGGTACTATGACGGCTACACCTTC,CASRYYDGYTF
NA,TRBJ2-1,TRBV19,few,TGTGCCAGTAGTATAGAATCAGTTTACAATGAGCAGTTCTTC,CASSIESVYNEQFF
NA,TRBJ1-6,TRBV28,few,TGTGCCAGCAGTTTATGGCTCCCAGGTCAGGATTCACCCCTCCACTTT,CASSLWLPGQDSPLHF
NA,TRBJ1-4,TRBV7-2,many,TGTGCCTCTCGCCGGGCTGCTAATGAAAAACTGTTTTTT,CASRRAANEKLFF
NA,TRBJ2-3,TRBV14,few,TGTGCCAGCAGTCCTGCACGTGTAAGCGCAGATACGCAGTATTTT,CASSPARVSADTQYF
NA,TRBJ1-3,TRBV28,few,TGTGCCAGCAGTTTCCGGGGTGGAAACACCATATATTTT,CASSFRGGNTIYF
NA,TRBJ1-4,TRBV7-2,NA,TGTGCCAGCAGCTTAGAGAAGGGGTTAAACGAAAAACTGTTTTTT,CASSLEKGLNEKLFF
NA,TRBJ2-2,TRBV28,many,TGTGCCAGCAGTTTCGGGCAGCTGAACACCGGGGAGCTGTTTTTT,CASSFGQLNTGELFF
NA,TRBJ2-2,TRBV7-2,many,TGTGCCAGCAGCTACCTGGGGGGTAACACCGGGGAGCTGTTTTTT,CASSYLGGNTGELFF
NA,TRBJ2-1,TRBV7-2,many,TGTGCCAGCAGCCCTACTAACTACAATGAGCAGTTCTTC,CASSPTNYNEQFF
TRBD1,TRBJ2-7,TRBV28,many,TGTGCCAGCAGTAAGGACAGGGCTTCCTACGAGCAGTACTTC,CASSKDRASYEQYF
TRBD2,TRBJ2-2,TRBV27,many,TGTGCCAGCAGTTCGCGACTAGCGGGGGGCCCAAGAGACACCGGGGAGCTGTTTTTT,CASSSRLAGGPRDTGELFF
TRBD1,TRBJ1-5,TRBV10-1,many,TGCGCCAGCAGGAGACAGGGAAATCAGCCCCAGCATTTT,CASRRQGNQPQHF
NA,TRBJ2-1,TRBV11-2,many,TGTGCCAGCAGCTTAGATCGCGCGCTAGGGATCCCCAATGAGCAGTTCTTC,CASSLDRALGIPNEQFF
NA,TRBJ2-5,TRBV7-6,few,TGTGCCAGCAGCCTCCCCGCAGGTAGCGAAGAGACCCAGTACTTC,CASSLPAGSEETQYF
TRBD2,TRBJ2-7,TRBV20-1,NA,TGCAGTGCTGGGTCGACGGGAGGGGGACTCTACGAGCAGTACTTC,CSAGSTGGGLYEQYF
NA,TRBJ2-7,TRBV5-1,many,TGCGCCAGCCGCCAAACAGGGCAAGAGGGAGACGAGCAGTACTTC,CASRQTGQEGDEQYF
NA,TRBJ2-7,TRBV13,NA,TGTGCCAGCAGCTTGAACAGGGCGGGAAACGAGCAGTACTTC,CASSLNRAGNEQYF
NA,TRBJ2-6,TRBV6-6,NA,TGTGCCAGCAGTCCCTCCCGGCAGAGCTACTCTGGGGCCAACGTCCTGACTTTC,CASSPSRQSYSGANVLTF
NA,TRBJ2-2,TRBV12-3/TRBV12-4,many,TGTGCCAGCAGTTTGTCACAGGGCCGCGACACCGGGGAGCTGTTTTTT,CASSLSQGRDTGELFF
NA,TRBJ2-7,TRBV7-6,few,TGTGCCAGCAGCGCCAGAGCTGAATACTACGAGCAGTACTTC,CASSARAEYYEQYF
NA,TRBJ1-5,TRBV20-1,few,TGCAGTGCTAGGGGGTTGCACAATCAGCCCCAGCATTTT,CSARGLHNQPQHF
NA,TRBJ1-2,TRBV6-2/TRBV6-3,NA,TGTGCCAGCAGCCCGGACGGGAACCCCTACGGCTACACCTTC,CASSPDGNPYGYTF
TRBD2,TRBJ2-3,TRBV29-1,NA,TGCAGCGTTGCCTCGGGCGGGGGATCCGATACGCAGTATTTT,CSVASGGGSDTQYF
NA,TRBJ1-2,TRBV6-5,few,TGTGCCAGCAGTGAGAGAGAGCTTGCTGGCTACACCTTC,CASSERELAGYTF
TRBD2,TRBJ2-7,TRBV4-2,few,TGTGCCAGCAGCCAAGATCCAAACCCCAGCGGGGGGGCCTACGAGCAGTACTTC,CASSQDPNPSGGAYEQYF
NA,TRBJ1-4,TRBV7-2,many,TGTGCCAGCAGCCCAGAGGGTAGTCGACTGTTTTTT,CASSPEGSRLFF
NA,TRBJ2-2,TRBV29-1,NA,TGCAGCGTTGGCACTACTAGCACGGGGGAGCTGTTTTTT,CSVGTTSTGELFF
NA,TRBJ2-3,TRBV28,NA,TGTGCCAGCAGTTTATCAGTAACCACAGTTACGCAGTATTTT,CASSLSVTTVTQYF
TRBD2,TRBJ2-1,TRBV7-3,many,TGTGCCAGCAGCTCCCCACATAGCGGGGGGGCCGTAGATGAGCAGTTCTTC,CASSSPHSGGAVDEQFF
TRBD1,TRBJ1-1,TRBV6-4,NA,TGTGCCAGCAGTGAGGCAGGGGGCCTCACTGAAGCTTTCTTT,CASSEAGGLTEAFF
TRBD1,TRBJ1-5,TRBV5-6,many,TGTGCCAGCAGCTTGGTAACAGGGGATAGCAATCAGCCCCAGCATTTT,CASSLVTGDSNQPQHF
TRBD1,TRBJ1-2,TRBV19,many,TGTGCCAGTAGTTCCTCCCCCGGACAGGGGTATTGGAGTGGCTACACCTTC,CASSSSPGQGYWSGYTF
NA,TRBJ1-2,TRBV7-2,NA,TGTGCCAGCAGCTTAGCCTCAGGGAACTATGGCTACACCTTC,CASSLASGNYGYTF
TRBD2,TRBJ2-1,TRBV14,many,TGTGCCAGCAGCCAAGAAGGGACTAGCATAGCCGATGAGCAGTTCTTC,CASSQEGTSIADEQFF
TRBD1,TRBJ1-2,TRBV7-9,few,TGTGCCAGCAGCTGGGACAGGGGAAACGGCTACACCTTC,CASSWDRGNGYTF
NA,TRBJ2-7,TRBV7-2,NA,TGTGCCAGCAGCTTAGCGGCAGGGGCTACCTCCTACGAGCAGTACTTC,CASSLAAGATSYEQYF
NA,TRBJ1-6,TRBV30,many,TGTGCCTGGAGGACAGCCAATAATTCACCCCTCCACTTT,CAWRTANNSPLHF
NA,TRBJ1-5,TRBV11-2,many,TGTGCCAGCAGCTTAGGGCAGGGAAGCAATCAGCCCCAGCATTTT,CASSLGQGSNQPQHF
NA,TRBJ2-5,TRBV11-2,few,TGTGCCAGCAGCGTAACAGGGCGGGTAGGAGAGACCCAGTACTTC,CASSVTGRVGETQYF